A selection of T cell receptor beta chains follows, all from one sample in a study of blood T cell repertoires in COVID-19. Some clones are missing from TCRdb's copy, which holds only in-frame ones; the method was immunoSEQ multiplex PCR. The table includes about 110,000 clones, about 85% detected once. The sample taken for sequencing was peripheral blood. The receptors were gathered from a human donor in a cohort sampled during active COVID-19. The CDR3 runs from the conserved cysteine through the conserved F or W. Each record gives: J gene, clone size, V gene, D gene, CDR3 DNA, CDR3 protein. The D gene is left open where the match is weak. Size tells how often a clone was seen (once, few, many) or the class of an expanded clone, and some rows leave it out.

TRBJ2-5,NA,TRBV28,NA,TGTGCCAGCAGTTTAATGGCCTACCAAGAGACCCAGTACTTC,CASSLMAYQETQYF
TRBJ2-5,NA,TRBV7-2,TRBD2,TGTGCCAGCAGCTTAGTAGCGGGAGGGCCAACAGAGACCCAGTACTTC,CASSLVAGGPTETQYF
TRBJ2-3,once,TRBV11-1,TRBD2,TGTGCCAGCAGCTTACTAGCGGGGGGCACAGATACGCAGTATTTT,CASSLLAGGTDTQYF
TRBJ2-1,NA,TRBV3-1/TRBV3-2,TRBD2,TGTGCCAGCAGCCAAGGCGGGGGGGTGAATGAGCAGTTCTTC,CASSQGGGVNEQFF
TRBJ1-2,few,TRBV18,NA,TGTGCCAGCTCGGAAAGGACAGACTATGGCTACACCTTC,CASSERTDYGYTF
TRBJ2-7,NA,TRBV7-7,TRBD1,TGTGCTAGCAGCTTAGGGACAGGTTTGGACGAGCAGTACTTC,CASSLGTGLDEQYF
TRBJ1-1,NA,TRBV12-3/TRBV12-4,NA,TGTGCCAGCAGCCTACAGGGAAGTACTGAAGCTTTCTTT,CASSLQGSTEAFF
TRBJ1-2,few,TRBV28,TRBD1,TGTGCCACGGGACAGCTCAACTATGGCTACACCTTC,CATGQLNYGYTF
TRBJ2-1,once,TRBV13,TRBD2,TGTGCCAGCAGCACCAGGGTAGCGGGAGCCTACAATGAGCAGTTCTTC,CASSTRVAGAYNEQFF
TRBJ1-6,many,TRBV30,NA,TGTGCCTGGAGCACCGCAGGGGACTATAATTCACCCCTCCACTTT,CAWSTAGDYNSPLHF
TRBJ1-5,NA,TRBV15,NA,TGTGCCACCAGCAGTGGGCAGGGGTTTAGGGATCAGCCCCAGCATTTT,CATSSGQGFRDQPQHF
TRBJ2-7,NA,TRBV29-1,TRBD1,TGCAGCGGCGGACAGGGGGGCTACGAGCAGTACTTC,CSGGQGGYEQYF
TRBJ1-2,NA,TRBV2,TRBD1,TGTGCCAGCAGTGAAACAGGGGGCGCGGATGGCTACACCTTC,CASSETGGADGYTF
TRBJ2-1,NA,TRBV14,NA,TGTGCCAGCAGCCATCTACGAGACAGTCTCTACAATGAGCAGTTCTTC,CASSHLRDSLYNEQFF
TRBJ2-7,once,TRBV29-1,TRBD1,TGCAGCGTTGAAGGGACAGGGGGTAGCGCCTACGAGCAGTACTTC,CSVEGTGGSAYEQYF
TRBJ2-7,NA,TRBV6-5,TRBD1,TGTGCCAGCAGGATGACAGGGGGCGCGGGGGAGCAGTACTTC,CASRMTGGAGEQYF
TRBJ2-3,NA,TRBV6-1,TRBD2,TGTGCCAGCAGTGAAGTAGCGGGGCCAGATACGCAGTATTTT,CASSEVAGPDTQYF
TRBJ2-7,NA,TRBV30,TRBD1,TGTGCCCATGGGACAGGCAATTACGAGCAGTACTTC,CAHGTGNYEQYF
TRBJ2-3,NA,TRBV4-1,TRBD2,TGCGCCAGCAGCCATGCTAGCGGGGGGAGGGCAGATACGCAGTATTTT,CASSHASGGRADTQYF
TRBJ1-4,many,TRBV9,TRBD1,TGTGCCAGCAGCGAACAGGGGGCGATGGGAAAACTGTTTTTT,CASSEQGAMGKLFF
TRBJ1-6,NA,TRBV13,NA,TGTGCCAGCAGCCCAACAGGGAGTAATTCACCCCTCCACTTT,CASSPTGSNSPLHF
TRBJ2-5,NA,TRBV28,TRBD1,TGTGCCAGCAGTTCCCGACAGGGGAGTGTGGAAGAGACCCAGTACTTC,CASSSRQGSVEETQYF